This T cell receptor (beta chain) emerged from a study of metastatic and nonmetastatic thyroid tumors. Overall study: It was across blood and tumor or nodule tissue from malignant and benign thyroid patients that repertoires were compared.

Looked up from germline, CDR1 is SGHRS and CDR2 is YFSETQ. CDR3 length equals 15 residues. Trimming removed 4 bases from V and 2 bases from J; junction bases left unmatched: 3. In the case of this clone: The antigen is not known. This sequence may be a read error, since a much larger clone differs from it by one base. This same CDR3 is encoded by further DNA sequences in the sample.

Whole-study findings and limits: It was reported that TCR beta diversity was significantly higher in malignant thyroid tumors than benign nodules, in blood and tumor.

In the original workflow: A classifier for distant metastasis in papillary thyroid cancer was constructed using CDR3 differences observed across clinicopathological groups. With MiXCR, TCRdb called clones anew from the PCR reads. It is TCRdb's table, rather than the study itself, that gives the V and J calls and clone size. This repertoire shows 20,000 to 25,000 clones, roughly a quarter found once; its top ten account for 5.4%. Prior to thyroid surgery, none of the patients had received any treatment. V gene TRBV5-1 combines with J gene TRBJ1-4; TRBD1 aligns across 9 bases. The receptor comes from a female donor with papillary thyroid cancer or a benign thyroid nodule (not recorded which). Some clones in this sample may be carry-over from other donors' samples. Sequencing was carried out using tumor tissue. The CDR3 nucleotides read TGCGCCAGCAGCGACGACAGGGGGACTAATGAAAAACTGTTTTTT. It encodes CASSDDRGTNEKLFF.